The subject of this entry is one T cell receptor beta chain. Its antigen is not identified. Second doses were pooled across both intervals (about 4 or about 12 weeks). These data originate in a study of T cell responses to AZD1222 COVID-19 vaccine. Measured with immunoSEQ multiplex PCR; TCRdb has only the in-frame clones, and not every one. This table has around 160,000 clones, about 91% appearing once. Whole-study findings and limits: Compared with day 0, the breadth and depth of the Spike-specific TCR repertoire rose significantly after two doses of AZD1222. Seropositive AZD1222 recipients at baseline numbered only five to seven.

The source was peripheral blood, collected 28 days after the second AZD1222 dose. The origin of this receptor is an adult who received the AZD1222 COVID-19 vaccine.

This chain's CDR3 is CASTRRPPNEQFF. The CDR3 nucleotides are TGTGCCAGCACCAGGCGGCCCCCCAATGAGCAGTTCTTC. The J gene is TRBJ2-1, the V gene TRBV6-5; unclear D gene. Germline V lookup: CDR1 MNHEY, CDR2 SVGAGI. This CDR3 has 13 residues. V lost 7 bases to trimming and J lost 6 bases, with 13 bases between them.